The 10 T cell receptor beta chains in this list originate from one sample, sequenced in a study of T cell responses to AZD1222 COVID-19 vaccine. TCRdb's copy holds only in-frame clones and misses some; the assay was immunoSEQ multiplex PCR. The repertoire consists of tens of thousands of clones, with about 80% occurring once and the leading ten covering around 3.5%. The starting material was peripheral blood, obtained 28 days after the second AZD1222 dose. Receptors originate from an adult who received the AZD1222 COVID-19 vaccine.

Only one count was recorded for this clone. The gene calls are TRBV7-2 and TRBJ1-2; 7 nucleotides align to TRBD1. The germline V gene encodes CDR1 SGHTA and CDR2 FQGNSA. V shed 4 bases, J shed 0 bases, and the junction held 5 bases outside the gene matches. There are 15 residues in the CDR3. The CDR3 sequence: CASSSRTGSNYGYTF. The CDR3 DNA is TGTGCCAGCAGCTCTCGGACAGGCTCTAACTATGGCTACACCTTC.

CDR3 sequence: CASRPRGLAGGPSSYNEQFF. DNA for the CDR3: TGTGCCAGCAGGCCTAGGGGACTAGCGGGGGGGCCCAGCTCCTACAATGAGCAGTTCTTC. The J gene is TRBJ2-1, the V gene TRBV28; TRBD2 agrees at 16 bases. This CDR3 contains 20 residues. V shed 6 bases and J 0 bases; nucleotides not matched to a gene: 11. Germline V gene data show CDR1 as MDHEN and CDR2 as SYDVKM. The full variable domain, its missing parts supplied by reference TRBV28 and TRBJ2-1, is DVKVTQSSRYLVKRTGEKVFLECVQDMDHENMFWYRQDPGLGLRLIYFSYDVKMKEKGDIPEGYSVSREKKERFSLILESASTNQTSMYLCASRPRGLAGGPSSYNEQFFGPGTRLTVL.

The chain couples TRBV5-5 to TRBJ2-1; D not certain. CDR3 size: 13 residues. V lost 2 bases to trimming and J lost 5 bases, with 8 bases between them. The germline CDR1 and CDR2 sequences are SGHKS and YYEKEE (reference sequence). The CDR3 reads CASSFVQHNEQFF. The CDR3, as DNA: TGTGCCAGCAGCTTCGTACAGCACAATGAGCAGTTCTTC.

A few counts support this clone. The gene calls are TRBV6-1 and TRBJ1-5; D is undetermined. V lost 3 bases and J 9 bases, leaving 21 bases between the germline ends. CDR3 size: 16 residues. Looked up from germline, CDR1 is MNHNS and CDR2 is SASEGT. Written as DNA, the CDR3 is TGTGCCAGCAGTGACGAGCAAGCGACGGTTACGTGGCCCCAGCATTTT. Its protein product is CASSDEQATVTWPQHF.

The V and J genes are TRBV11-1 and TRBJ2-5; possible D gene TRBD1, 6 bases. CDR1 is SGHAT, CDR2 FQDESV, per germline (reference sequence). CDR3 length: 16 amino acids. The V gene lost 6 bases and the J gene lost 5 bases, with 22 bases spanning the gap. The DNA of the CDR3 is TGTGCCAGCAGTACTACCGGGACAAACACCCGGGAGACCCAGTACTTC. It translates to CASSTTGTNTRETQYF. Using reference TRBV11-1 and TRBJ2-5 for the parts outside the CDR3, the full variable domain is EAEVAQSPRYKITEKSQAVAFWCDPISGHATLYWYRQILGQGPELLVQFQDESVVDDSQLPKDRFSAERLKGVDSTLKIQPAELGDSAMYLCASSTTGTNTRETQYFGPGTRLLVL.

The chain recombines TRBV28 with TRBJ1-1; possible D gene TRBD1, 5 bases. Between the trimmed V and J ends, which lost 3 bases and 5 bases, there was a span of 16 bases. Germline CDR1 MDHEN, CDR2 SYDVKM. The CDR3 is made up of 15 amino acids. The CDR3 nucleotides are TGTGCCAGCAGTTTCTCCCCCACAGGTGGGACTGAAGCTTTCTTT. Translating it yields CASSFSPTGGTEAFF.

In this sample, this clone turned up once. The chain couples TRBV7-2 to TRBJ2-3, with TRBD2 identical over 12 bases. Germline V gene data show CDR1 as SGHTA and CDR2 as FQGNSA. V shed 5 bases, J shed 1 base, and the junction held 4 bases outside the gene matches. The CDR3 runs to 16 residues. CDR3 protein: CASSPRLAGGTDTQYF. As DNA, the CDR3 is TGTGCCAGCAGCCCACGACTAGCGGGGGGCACAGATACGCAGTATTTT. The whole variable domain, filled in from reference TRBV7-2 and TRBJ2-3, reads GAGVSQSPSNKVTEKGKDVELRCDPISGHTALYWYRQSLGQGLEFLIYFQGNSAPDKSGLPSDRFSAERTGGSVSTLTIQRTQQEDSAVYLCASSPRLAGGTDTQYFGPGTRLTVL.

The CDR3: CASSPSRGFGVRETQYF. CDR3 nucleotide sequence: TGTGCCAGCAGTCCCTCCAGGGGATTTGGGGTTCGAGAGACCCAGTACTTC. The chain carries TRBV6-6 and TRBJ2-5, with D tentatively TRBD1 (6 bases). The CDR3 is made up of 17 amino acids. Trimming shortened V by 5 bases and J by 4 bases, and 23 bases separated the two germline ends. Germline V gene data show CDR1 as MNHNY and CDR2 as SVGAGI (reference sequence).

This chain connects TRBV2 to TRBJ2-1; D is ambiguous. CDR3 length: 12 amino acids. V lost 6 bases, J lost 12 bases, and 15 bases lay in between. Germline-derived CDR1 and CDR2 are SNHLY and FYNNEI. The CDR3 spells CASSVTPVAQFF. CDR3 DNA: TGTGCCAGCAGCGTTACACCGGTGGCGCAGTTCTTC.

The V gene is TRBV7-2, the J gene TRBJ1-3; unclear D gene. Trimming stripped 0 bases from V and 7 bases from J, with 7 bases between. CDR1 is SGHTA, CDR2 FQGNSA, per germline. The CDR3 consists of 13 residues. CDR3 bases: TGTGCCAGCAGCTTAGCGGCGGGGAACACCATATATTTT. The encoded protein is CASSLAAGNTIYF.